This TCR beta chain was recorded in a study of OX40 agonist ivuxolimab in advanced cancers. Background for the entire study: Ivuxolimab was a fully human IgG2 agonistic monoclonal antibody targeting the costimulatory receptor OX40 (CD134). Intravenous ivuxolimab was administered to patients every 2 weeks at six dose levels: 0.01, 0.1, 0.3, 1.5, 3 and 10 mg/kg. Of the 50 to 55 dose-escalation patients, hepatocellular carcinoma was present in approximately 20, melanoma in roughly 15, renal cell carcinoma in 9 and head and neck cancer in 9. In the dose-escalation cohort, 82.7% of patients were male, and the mean age was approximately 60 years, with a range of about 23 to 85. Prior anti-PD-1, anti-PD-L1 or anti-CTLA-4 therapy was permitted, and 30% to 50% of dose-escalation patients had received checkpoint inhibitors. Three dose-escalation patients achieved partial responses, one with hepatocellular carcinoma and two with cutaneous melanoma. Peripheral TCRbeta sequencing was intended to test whether TCR sequence diversity was altered and clonal T-cell expansion was caused by ivuxolimab. The paper reports the monotherapy dose-escalation portion (N = 52 patients) of the phase I ivuxolimab trial. Points the paper makes about the study in general: At doses of 0.1 to 3.0 mg/kg, clonal expansion of both CD4+ and CD8+ blood T cells was observed from baseline to week 6. The antigen specificity of the peripheral T cells that underwent clonal expansion was not determined. Partial responders in the 0.1-3.0 mg/kg groups had among the lowest normalized peripheral clonal expansion, especially among CD8+ T cells. Low levels of normalized T-cell clonal expansion were also seen in some nonresponding patients. On average, CD8+ T cells showed more expanded clones than CD4+ T cells after ivuxolimab.

To note about this clone: This clone's antigen is unknown. Base qualities are missing; no much larger clone stands one base away.

For CDR1 and CDR2, the germline V gene lists MNHEY and SVGAGI. Relative to germline, V is missing 1 base and J is missing 5 bases, with 5 bases of the junction outside any gene match. The CDR3 has 15 amino acids, counting the end cysteine and phenylalanine. CDR3 DNA only is kept here, 45 bases in frame from base 1. The trial excluded patients who had a history of autoimmune disease or were on systemic immunosuppression. Peripheral blood for TCR sequencing was collected from all dose cohorts at baseline, on cycle 4 day 1, and on cycle 7 day 1. The samples were drawn from a first-in-human, open-label, multicenter phase I dose-escalation trial of ivuxolimab. Adults with locally advanced or metastatic head and neck squamous cell, hepatocellular, melanoma or renal cell carcinoma were enrolled in the trial. Before TCR sequencing, CD4+ T cells and CD8+ T cells were sorted from peripheral blood as separate populations.

To sequence the TCRbeta CDR3 region, genomic DNA was isolated from the sorted cells. The immunoSEQ Assay was used to sequence the TCRbeta CDR3 regions. TCRdb retrieved this table from immuneACCESS and kept in-frame rearrangements only. Not all clones are present; in checked studies, unresolved V genes account for under half, and no reason is known for the remainder. Across this sample there are about 56,000 clones, with around 90% seen only once. The ten biggest clones cover roughly 25% of the sample. This specimen was CD4+ or CD8+ T cells sorted from blood, taken in a trial of the OX40 agonist ivuxolimab. The sequence was obtained from an adult with an advanced solid tumor such as melanoma, head and neck, liver or kidney cancer. The chain was built from TRBV6-5 and TRBJ2-5, and TRBD1 aligns with 9 junction nucleotides. This receptor carries the CDR3 CASSYLTGGGETQYF. The nucleotides read TGTGCCAGCAGTTACTTAACAGGGGGCGGGGAGACCCAGTACTTC.